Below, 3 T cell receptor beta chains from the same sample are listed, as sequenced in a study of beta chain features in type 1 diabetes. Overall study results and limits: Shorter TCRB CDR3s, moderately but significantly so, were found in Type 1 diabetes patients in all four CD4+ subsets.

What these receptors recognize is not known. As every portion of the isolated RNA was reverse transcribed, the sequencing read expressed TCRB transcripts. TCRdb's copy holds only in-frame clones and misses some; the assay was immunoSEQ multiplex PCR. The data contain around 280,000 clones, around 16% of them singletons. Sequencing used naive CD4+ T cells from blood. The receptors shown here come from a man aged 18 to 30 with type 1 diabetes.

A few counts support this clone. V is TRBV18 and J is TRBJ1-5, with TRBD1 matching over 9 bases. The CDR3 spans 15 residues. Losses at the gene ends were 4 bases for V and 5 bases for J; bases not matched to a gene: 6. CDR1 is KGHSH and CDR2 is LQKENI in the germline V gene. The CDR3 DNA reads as TGTGCCAGCTCACACATGGACAGGGGCCATCAGCCCCAGCATTTT. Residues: CASSHMDRGHQPQHF.

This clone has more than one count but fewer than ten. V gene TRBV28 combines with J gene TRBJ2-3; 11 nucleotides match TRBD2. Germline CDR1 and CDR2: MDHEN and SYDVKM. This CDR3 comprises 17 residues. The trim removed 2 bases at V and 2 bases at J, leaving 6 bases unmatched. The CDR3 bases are TGTGCCAGCAGTTTAACTGGGGGACTAGCGGACACAGATACGCAGTATTTT. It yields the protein CASSLTGGLADTDTQYF. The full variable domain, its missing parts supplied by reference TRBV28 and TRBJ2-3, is DVKVTQSSRYLVKRTGEKVFLECVQDMDHENMFWYRQDPGLGLRLIYFSYDVKMKEKGDIPEGYSVSREKKERFSLILESASTNQTSMYLCASSLTGGLADTDTQYFGPGTRLTVL.

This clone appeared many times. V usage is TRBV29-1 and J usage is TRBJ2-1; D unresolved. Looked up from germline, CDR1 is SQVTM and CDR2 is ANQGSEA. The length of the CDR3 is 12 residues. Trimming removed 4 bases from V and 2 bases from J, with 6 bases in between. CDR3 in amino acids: CSVGGAYNEQFF. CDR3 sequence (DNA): TGCAGCGTTGGCGGAGCCTACAATGAGCAGTTCTTC.